The rows below give T cell receptor beta chains drawn from one sample of a study of T cells after yellow fever vaccination. Each CDR3 protein gets one entry after TCRdb re-called the 5' RACE reads with MiXCR. Here the sample spans some 340,000 distinct CDR3 sequences, 9.5% to 12% being singletons. This material consisted of CD4+ T cells sorted from PBMCs, taken 45 days after the yellow fever booster vaccination. These TCRs come from a man aged 18 to 30 who received the YFV17D yellow fever vaccine. The CDR3 runs from the conserved cysteine through the conserved F or W. D genes are given only for firm matches. Size tells how often a clone was seen (once, few, many) or the class of an expanded clone, and some rows leave it out.

TRBJ2-5 13 TRBV2 . . TGTGCCAGCAGTGGCGGGGGCTCAGAGACCCAGTACTTC CASSGGGSETQYF
TRBJ1-1 13 TRBV7-2 . many TGTGCCAGCAGCTACCTTCTTAGGGGCGAAGCTTTCTTT CASSYLLRGEAFF
TRBJ2-3 14 TRBV20-1 . few TGCAGTGCTATCGGACAGCTTCTCACAGATACGCAGTATTTT CSAIGQLLTDTQYF
TRBJ2-7 15 TRBV20-1 TRBD2 . TGCAGTGCAGGAAACACCGGGACTAGCGTTGGGGCGCAGTACTTC CSAGNTGTSVGAQYF
TRBJ1-2 15 TRBV11-2 . . TGTGCCAGCAGCACTTGGCCGGCGGGGTATGGTGGCTACACCTTC CASSTWPAGYGGYTF
TRBJ2-2 15 TRBV20-1 TRBD2 few TGCAGTTCACGGCCAGGGACTACGAACACCGGGGAGCTGTTTTTT CSSRPGTTNTGELFF
TRBJ2-3 14 TRBV24-1 . few TGTGCCACCAGTGATCGAGGGCACACAGATACGCAGTATTTT CATSDRGHTDTQYF
TRBJ1-2 14 TRBV27 . . TGTGCCAGCAGTTTCGCGCAGACTAACTATGGCTACACCTTC CASSFAQTNYGYTF
TRBJ1-1 15 TRBV3-1 . few TGTGCCAGCAGCTCAGGAACCCAGAGTTTCAATGAAGCTTTCTTT CASSSGTQSFNEAFF
TRBJ1-1 14 TRBV20-1 . few TGCAGTGCTACCACCCAGACGGATCCGCCGGAAGCTTTCTTT CSATTQTDPPEAFF
TRBJ2-1 16 TRBV5-1 TRBD1 . TGCGCCAGCAGCTTGGAGACAGGGGCACTCTACAATGAGCAGTTCTTC CASSLETGALYNEQFF
TRBJ1-1 15 TRBV6-6 . . TGTGCCAGCAGTTACTCGAAGGGATCCCGTGGTGACGCTTTCTTT CASSYSKGSRGDAFF
TRBJ1-1 18 TRBV7-2 TRBD1 . TGTGCCAGCAGCTTATTTGGGACAGGGGGAAGGATGAACACTGAAGCTTTCTTT CASSLFGTGGRMNTEAFF
TRBJ2-1 14 TRBV19 . . TGTGCCAGTACCCCAGGGACGGCTTACAATGAGCAGTTCTTC CASTPGTAYNEQFF
TRBJ2-5 15 TRBV4-2 . many TGTGCCAGCAGCCAAGATCCCGGGATCGCGGAGACCCAGTACTTC CASSQDPGIAETQYF
TRBJ2-5 14 TRBV7-2 . many TGTGCCAGCAGCTTGTCCGAAGGTGGTGAGACCCAGTACTTC CASSLSEGGETQYF
TRBJ2-3 17 TRBV6-2/TRBV6-3 . few TGTGCCAGCAGTTTCGGAGTGGGGCTGAGGAGCACAGATACGCAGTATTTT CASSFGVGLRSTDTQYF
TRBJ2-7 12 TRBV6-2/TRBV6-3 . many TGTGCCAGCAGTCGTTTTCCCTACGAGCAGTACTTC CASSRFPYEQYF
TRBJ1-1 11 TRBV5-6 . few TGTGCCAGCAGCTTGATGGGGGGCACGGTCTTT CASSLMGGTVF
TRBJ1-6 14 TRBV10-3 . few TGTGCCATCAGTGGCCCAGGATTCGAGTCACCCCTCCACTTT CAISGPGFESPLHF
TRBJ2-7 13 TRBV7-2 . few TGTGCCAGCAGCCCTGATGGATTTTACGAGCAGTACTTC CASSPDGFYEQYF
TRBJ1-4 13 TRBV20-1 . . TGCAGTGCTAGACAGGGAGGGGGTGAAAAACTGTTTTTT CSARQGGGEKLFF
TRBJ1-6 14 TRBV12-3/TRBV12-4 TRBD1 few TGTGCCAGCTCATACAGGGGGCATAATTCACCCCTCCACTTT CASSYRGHNSPLHF
TRBJ1-1 14 TRBV12-3/TRBV12-4 . . TGTGCCAGCAGACTCCCGCTGGGGAACACTGAAGCTTTCTTT CASRLPLGNTEAFF
TRBJ2-3 15 TRBV20-1 . . TGCAGTGCTAGAGGAGGACCGACCACGAAGGATACGCAGTATTTT CSARGGPTTKDTQYF
TRBJ2-2 15 TRBV11-2 . few TGTGCCAGCAGCCGCCGGGACACCTACACCGGGGAGCTGTTTTTT CASSRRDTYTGELFF
TRBJ2-3 15 TRBV20-1 . few TGCAGTGCTAGAAAAGGAGGGTCCGGGGTAGATACGCAGTATTTT CSARKGGSGVDTQYF
TRBJ2-1 13 TRBV7-9 TRBD2 few TGTGCCAGCAGGGCTAGCGGGGGCAATGAGCAGTTCTTC CASRASGGNEQFF
TRBJ2-2 14 TRBV27 TRBD1 many TGTGCCAGCAGACCGGGACAGGCAATCGGGGAGCTGTTTTTT CASRPGQAIGELFF
TRBJ2-5 15 TRBV5-4 TRBD2 . TGTGCCAGCAGCTCGGGGGGAGCGGGTCGAGAGACCCAGTACTTC CASSSGGAGRETQYF
TRBJ2-3 15 TRBV3-1 TRBD1 many TGTGCCAGCAGCCTTAACAAGGGGGCCCCAGATACGCAGTATTTT CASSLNKGAPDTQYF
TRBJ2-5 17 TRBV4-2 TRBD2 . TGTGCCAGCAGCCTCAACAACAATAACGGGGGAGGGGAGACCCAGTACTTC CASSLNNNNGGGETQYF
TRBJ2-3 12 TRBV7-3 . many TGTGCCAGCAAGGGGGGGACAGATACGCAGTATTTT CASKGGTDTQYF
TRBJ2-7 15 TRBV6-6 TRBD2 few TGTGCCAGCAGTTCCGCACTAGCGGGGGAGCGGGAGCAGTACTTC CASSSALAGEREQYF
TRBJ2-7 15 TRBV30 TRBD2 few TGTGCCTGGACCCGCGGGGGGCGGTTGTCCTACGAGCAGTACTTC CAWTRGGRLSYEQYF
TRBJ2-5 13 TRBV24-1 . few TGTGCCACCAGTAATGGCAGAGAAGAGACCCAGTACTTC CATSNGREETQYF
TRBJ2-3 14 TRBV4-2 . . TGTGCCAGCAGCCTGAATGTTGGCACAGATACGCAGTATTTT CASSLNVGTDTQYF
TRBJ2-1 15 TRBV7-2 . few TGTGCCAGCAGCTTAGCCTTGACACAAAACAATGAGCAGTTCTTC CASSLALTQNNEQFF
TRBJ2-6 12 TRBV15 . many TGTGCCACCAGCTTCCGGGCCAACGTCCTGACTTTC CATSFRANVLTF
TRBJ2-4 15 TRBV5-1 . few TGCGCCAGCAGCGTTACAGGGACAGCCAAAAACATTCAGTACTTC CASSVTGTAKNIQYF
TRBJ2-1 16 TRBV6-2/TRBV6-3 TRBD2 . TGTGCCAGCAGTTACTGGAGTAGCGGGTCCTACAATGAGCAGTTCTTC CASSYWSSGSYNEQFF
TRBJ2-3 16 TRBV7-3 . few TGTGCCAGCAGCCCTAAGGGCGGCGGGGGCACAGATACGCAGTATTTT CASSPKGGGGTDTQYF
TRBJ2-1 15 TRBV9 TRBD1 few TGTGCCAGCAGTGGGGGGACAGGCCTCTACAATGAGCAGTTCTTC CASSGGTGLYNEQFF
TRBJ1-1 15 TRBV5-6 TRBD1 few TGTGCCAGCAGAAACGGGAGGGGACAGGGCACTGAAGCTTTCTTT CASRNGRGQGTEAFF
TRBJ2-5 15 TRBV2 TRBD2 . TGTGCCAGCAGTGCGGCTAGCGGGGGGGAAGAGACCCAGTACTTC CASSAASGGEETQYF
TRBJ2-1 13 TRBV27 TRBD2 few TGTGCCAGCAGACAGGGACTAGGGGCCGAGCAGTTCTTC CASRQGLGAEQFF
TRBJ2-7 16 TRBV20-1 TRBD2 few TGCAGTGCCAAAGAATCGGGACTAGCGGGGCTATACGAGCAGTACTTC CSAKESGLAGLYEQYF
TRBJ1-2 15 TRBV18 . few TGTGCCAGCTCACCACCCGGGATACCCTTTCGCGGCTACACCTTC CASSPPGIPFRGYTF
TRBJ2-5 12 TRBV12-3/TRBV12-4 TRBD2 few TGTGCCAGCCGGCCCCTAGCGGATACCCAGTACTTC CASRPLADTQYF